This TCR beta chain was profiled in a study of cytomegalovirus exposure and HLA in healthy donors. Overall study: One earlier analysis, a look at around 170 million T cells, found roughly 120 million unique TCR beta sequences.

Whole-study findings and limits: TCR beta V- and J-gene trimming, according to a later analysis, was linked to a missense DCLRE1C variant. TCR beta sequences reportedly predicted most subjects' HLA-A and HLA-B alleles accurately.

Healthy bone marrow donors made up the donors. Concerning this clone: Its specificity is unknown.

The CDR3 runs 13 residues. Germline CDR1 reads SEHNR; CDR2 reads FQNEAQ (reference sequence). The V gene lost 8 bases and the J gene lost 0 bases, with 5 bases spanning the gap. Primers: 60 Vbeta forward and 13 Jbeta reverse. TCRdb's copy holds only in-frame clones and misses some; the assay was immunoSEQ multiplex PCR. The sample lists about 120,000 clones; about 86% were seen once. The receptor was isolated from a woman in her 30s in good health and CMV-seronegative. Sequences were obtained from PBMCs. The chain combines TRBV7-9 with TRBJ2-6; no reliable D call. The CDR3 protein is CASDFSGANVLTF. CDR3 bases: TGTGCCAGCGACTTCTCTGGGGCCAACGTCCTGACTTTC.